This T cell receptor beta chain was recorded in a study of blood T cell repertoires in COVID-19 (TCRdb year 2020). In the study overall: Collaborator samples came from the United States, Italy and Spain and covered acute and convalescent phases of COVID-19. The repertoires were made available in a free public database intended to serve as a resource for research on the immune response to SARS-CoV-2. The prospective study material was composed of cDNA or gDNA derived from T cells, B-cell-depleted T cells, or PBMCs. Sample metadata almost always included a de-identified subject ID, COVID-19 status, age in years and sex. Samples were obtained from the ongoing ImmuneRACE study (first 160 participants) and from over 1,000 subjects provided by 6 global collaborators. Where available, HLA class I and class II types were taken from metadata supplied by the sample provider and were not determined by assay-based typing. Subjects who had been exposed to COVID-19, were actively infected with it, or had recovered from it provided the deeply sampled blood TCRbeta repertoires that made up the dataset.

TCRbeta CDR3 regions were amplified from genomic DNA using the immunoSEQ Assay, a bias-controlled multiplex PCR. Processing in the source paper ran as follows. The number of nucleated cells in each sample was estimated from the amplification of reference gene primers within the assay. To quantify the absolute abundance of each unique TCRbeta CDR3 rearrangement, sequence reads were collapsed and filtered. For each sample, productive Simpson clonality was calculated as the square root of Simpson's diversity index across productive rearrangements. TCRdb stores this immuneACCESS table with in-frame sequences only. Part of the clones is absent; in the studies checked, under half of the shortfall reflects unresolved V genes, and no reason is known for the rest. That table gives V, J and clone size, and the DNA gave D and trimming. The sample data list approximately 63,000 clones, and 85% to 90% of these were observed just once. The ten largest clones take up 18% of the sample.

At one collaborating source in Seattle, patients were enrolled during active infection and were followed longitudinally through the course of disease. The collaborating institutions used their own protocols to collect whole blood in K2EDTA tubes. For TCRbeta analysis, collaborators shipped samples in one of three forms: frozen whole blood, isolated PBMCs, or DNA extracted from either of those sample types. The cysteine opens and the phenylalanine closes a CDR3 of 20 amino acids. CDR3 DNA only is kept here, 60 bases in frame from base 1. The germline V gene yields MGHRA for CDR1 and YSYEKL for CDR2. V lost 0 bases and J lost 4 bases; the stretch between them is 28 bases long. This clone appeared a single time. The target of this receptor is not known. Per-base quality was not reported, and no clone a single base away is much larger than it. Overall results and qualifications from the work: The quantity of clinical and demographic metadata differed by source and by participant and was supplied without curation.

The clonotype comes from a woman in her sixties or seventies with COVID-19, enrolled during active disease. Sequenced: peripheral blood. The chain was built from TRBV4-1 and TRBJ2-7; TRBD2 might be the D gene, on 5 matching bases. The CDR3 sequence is CASSQDPVKILTGEKYEQYF. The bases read TGCGCCAGCAGCCAAGACCCGGTTAAGATTTTGACTGGGGAGAAATACGAGCAGTACTTC.